The present T cell receptor beta chain was sequenced within a study of CD8+CD57+ T cells in acquired aplastic anemia. Comment on this clonotype: Because it lacks the conserved phenylalanine or tryptophan at the end, this CDR3 is likely a read error. The limits of the CDR3 on the DNA are not certain, so only TCRdb's listed CDR3 is given.

The CDR3 is 10 amino acids in total, end residues counted. From germline, CDR1 is SQVTM and CDR2 ANQGSEA. Genomic DNA, the template, was used for profiling of the TCR beta VDJ and CDR3. One entry per CDR3 protein results from TCRdb running MiXCR on the reads. The table records 400,000 to 450,000 distinct CDR3 sequences, about 70% of them present only once. The sequence came from a human donor in good health, serving as a control. Material: sorted CD4+, CD8+, or CD8+CD57+ T cells (not recorded which) from PBMCs. V usage is TRBV29-1 and J usage is TRBJ2-1; the table's D call of TRBD2 was not tested on the DNA. The CDR3 here is CSVEHTGTSG.